Sequencing of this T cell receptor beta chain was carried out in a study of blood T cell repertoires in COVID-19. This clone appeared once. Trimming pared 10 bases from V and 0 bases from J, leaving 12 bases between. There are 13 residues in the CDR3. Germline CDR1 is MDHEN and CDR2 is SYDVKM. The data were produced by immunoSEQ multiplex PCR, yet TCRdb's version contains in-frame clones alone and is incomplete. The profile shows 150,000 to 200,000 clones, roughly nine tenths of them singletons. The V gene is TRBV28, the J gene TRBJ1-1; tentatively, D is TRBD1 (5 bases). The specimen sequenced was peripheral blood. The source of this sequence is a woman in her sixties with COVID-19, enrolled during active disease. The CDR3 is CATGVLMNTEAFF. The CDR3 nucleotides are TGTGCCACGGGGGTACTCATGAACACTGAAGCTTTCTTT.